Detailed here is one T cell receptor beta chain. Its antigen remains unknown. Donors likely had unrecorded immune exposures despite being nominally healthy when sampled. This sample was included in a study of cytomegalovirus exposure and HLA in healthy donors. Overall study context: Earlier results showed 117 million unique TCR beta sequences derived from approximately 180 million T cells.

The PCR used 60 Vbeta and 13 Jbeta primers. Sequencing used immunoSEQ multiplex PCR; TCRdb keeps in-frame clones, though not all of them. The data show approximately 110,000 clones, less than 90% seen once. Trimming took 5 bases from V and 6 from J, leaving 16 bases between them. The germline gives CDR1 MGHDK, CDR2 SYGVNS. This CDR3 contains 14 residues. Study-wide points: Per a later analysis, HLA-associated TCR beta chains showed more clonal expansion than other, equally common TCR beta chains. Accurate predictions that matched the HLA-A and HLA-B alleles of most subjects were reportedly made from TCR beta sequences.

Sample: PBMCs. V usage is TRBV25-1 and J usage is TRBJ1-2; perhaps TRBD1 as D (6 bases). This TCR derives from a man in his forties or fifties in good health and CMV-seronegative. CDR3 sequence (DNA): TGTGCCAGCAGTCCCGCCGACAGGCGTGATGGCTACACCTTC. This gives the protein CASSPADRRDGYTF.